Detailed here is one T cell receptor beta chain. This clonotype was seen more than once but under ten times. Its recognized antigen is unknown. Base qualities were left out, and no much larger clone turns up one base away. This specimen belongs to a study of T-cell memory formation after mild COVID-19 (dated by TCRdb to the early 2020s). With respect to the entire study: TCR sequence clusters from the two donors were found to be largely donor specific. Longitudinal TCRalpha and TCRbeta repertoire sequencing tracked T-cell clones expanding and contracting after mild COVID-19 in a couple of donors. Two young, previously healthy adult volunteers, one female and one male, were included in the cohort.

What the authors observed across the whole study: Clones that contracted from day 15 to 85 showed balanced CD4/CD8 phenotypes, whereas a second wave of clones that expanded from day 15 to 37 leaned towards CD4+. SARS-CoV-2 specificity was not confirmed for the second-wave clones peaking on day 37. Contracting CD4+ clones were located mainly in the CM and EM memory subsets, whereas CD8+ clones were found to be enriched in EMRA. Some responding clones were found in pre-infection memory, which suggests that pre-existing cross-reactive memory T cells took part in the SARS-CoV-2 response. Only a couple of mild cases were covered in the study, and larger cohorts including severe cases with pre-infection samples were considered necessary.

Ficoll-Paque density gradient centrifugation was the method used to isolate PBMCs. The listed sequencing device is Illumina NovaSeq 6000. TCRalpha and TCRbeta cDNA libraries were constructed by 5'RACE with constant-segment primers, with sample barcodes and unique molecular identifiers being introduced. RNA was extracted from every sample with Trizol reagent. Libraries were amplified in two PCR steps, with a second sample barcode and Illumina TruSeq adapters added in the second step. The libraries were sequenced on an Illumina NovaSeq using 2 x 150 bp paired-end reads. Concerning the study's data processing: Reads were demultiplexed and collapsed into UMI-guided consensus sequences with migec v1.2.7. Using mixcr v2.1.11, UMI consensuses were aligned to TRA and TRB V and J templates and then assembled into clonotypes. Expanded or contracted clonotypes were those called significant by both edgeR and NoisET, with noise models trained on biological replicates. For edgeR calls, the thresholds were a false discovery rate-adjusted p below 0.01 and a log2 fold-change of 1. As an exploratory analysis of dynamics, PCA with hierarchical clustering was applied to max-normalized trajectories of the 1000 most abundant clonotypes. Each responding clone was given a CD4 or CD8 phenotype based on the CD4+ and CD8+ repertoires, which had been sequenced separately. TCRdb reanalyzed the raw reads on its own, using fastp at Q25 for trimming and MiXCR for clone calling, and kept in-frame beta chains. Each entry is one CDR3 protein sequence, shown with its most common DNA and genes. The V and J calls follow TCRdb's processing rather than the paper's. Within this sample are about 470,000 distinct CDR3 sequences, with around a sixth of them counted one time only. The ten biggest clones cover 10% to 15% of the sample.

CDR1 is given as SGHTA and CDR2 as FQGNSA, both from the germline V gene. The CDR3 spans 16 residues, from the cysteine through the phenylalanine. Here the CDR3 DNA is all that survives: 48 bases in frame from base 1. Relative to germline, V is missing 0 bases and J is missing 3 bases, with 5 bases of the junction outside any gene match. This receptor was taken from an adult woman who had mild COVID-19 (a few samples of this study predate the infection). The sample titles of this study are shuffled in the database, so cell type and time point are left out; the donor was told from shared clones. Sequenced: PBMCs or a T cell subset sorted from them (not recorded which). The chain is made from TRBV7-2 and TRBJ1-2; 9 central bases correspond to TRBD1. The CDR3 has the sequence CASSLARGQGDYGYTF. The DNA sequence follows: TGTGCCAGCAGCTTAGCGAGGGGACAGGGCGACTATGGCTACACCTTC.